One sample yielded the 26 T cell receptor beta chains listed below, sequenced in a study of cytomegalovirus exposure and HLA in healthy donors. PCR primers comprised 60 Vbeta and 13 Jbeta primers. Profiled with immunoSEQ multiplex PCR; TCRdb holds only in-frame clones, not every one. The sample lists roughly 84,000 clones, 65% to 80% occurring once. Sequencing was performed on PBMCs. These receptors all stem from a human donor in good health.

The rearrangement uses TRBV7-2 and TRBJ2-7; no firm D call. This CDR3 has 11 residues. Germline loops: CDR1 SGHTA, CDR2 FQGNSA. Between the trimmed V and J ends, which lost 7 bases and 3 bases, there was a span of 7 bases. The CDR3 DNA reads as TGTGCCAGCACCCGCTACTACGAGCAGTACTTC. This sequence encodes CASTRYYEQYF.

CDR3 residues: CASSGGSPLHF. Here the CDR3 DNA reads TGTGCCAGTTCAGGGGGATCACCCCTCCACTTT. This chain connects TRBV19 to TRBJ1-6; 7 nucleotides agree with TRBD1. Germline V gives CDR1 LNHDA, CDR2 SQIVND (reference sequence). This CDR3 has 11 amino acids. V lost 8 bases to trimming and J lost 10 bases; unmatched junction nucleotides: 2.

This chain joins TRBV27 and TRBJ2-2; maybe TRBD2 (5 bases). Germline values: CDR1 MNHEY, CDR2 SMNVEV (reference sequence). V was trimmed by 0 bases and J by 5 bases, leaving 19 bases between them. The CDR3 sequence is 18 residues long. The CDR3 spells CASSLSSGGGGGTGELFF. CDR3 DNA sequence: TGTGCCAGCAGTTTATCATCGGGTGGAGGCGGCGGGACCGGGGAGCTGTTTTTT.

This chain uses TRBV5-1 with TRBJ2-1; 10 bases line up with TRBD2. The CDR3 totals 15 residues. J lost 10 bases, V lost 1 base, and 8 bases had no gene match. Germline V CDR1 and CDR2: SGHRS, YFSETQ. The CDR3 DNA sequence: TGCGCCAGCAGCTTGATAAGCGGGGGGGCGGGGGAGCAGTTCTTC. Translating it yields CASSLISGGAGEQFF.

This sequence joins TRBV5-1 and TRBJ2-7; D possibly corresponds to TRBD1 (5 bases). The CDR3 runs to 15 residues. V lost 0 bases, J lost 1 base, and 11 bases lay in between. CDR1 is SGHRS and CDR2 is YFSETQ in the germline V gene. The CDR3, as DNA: TGCGCCAGCAGCTTGGATGGGGCGCCTTCCTACGAGCAGTACTTC. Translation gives CASSLDGAPSYEQYF.

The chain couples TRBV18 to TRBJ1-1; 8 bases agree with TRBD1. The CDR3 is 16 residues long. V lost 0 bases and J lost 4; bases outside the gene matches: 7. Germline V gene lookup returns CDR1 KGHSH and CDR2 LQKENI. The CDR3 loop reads CASSPPGQGRGTEAFF. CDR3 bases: TGTGCCAGCTCACCACCCGGACAGGGAAGGGGCACTGAAGCTTTCTTT. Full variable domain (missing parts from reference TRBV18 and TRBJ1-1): NAGVMQNPRHLVRRRGQEARLRCSPMKGHSHVYWYRQLPEEGLKFMVYLQKENIIDESGMPKERFSAEFPKEGPSILRIQQVVRGDSAAYFCASSPPGQGRGTEAFFGQGTRLTVV.

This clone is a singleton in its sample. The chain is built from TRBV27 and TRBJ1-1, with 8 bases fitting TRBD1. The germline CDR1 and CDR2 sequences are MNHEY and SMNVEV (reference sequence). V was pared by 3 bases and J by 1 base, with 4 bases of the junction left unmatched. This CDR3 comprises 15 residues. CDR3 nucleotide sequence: TGTGCCAGCAGTTTTACTGGGACAGGGAACACTGAAGCTTTCTTT. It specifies CASSFTGTGNTEAFF.

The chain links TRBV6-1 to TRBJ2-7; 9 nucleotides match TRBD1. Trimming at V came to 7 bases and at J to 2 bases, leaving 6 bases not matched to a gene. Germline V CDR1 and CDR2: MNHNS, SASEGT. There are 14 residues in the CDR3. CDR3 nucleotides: TGTGCCAGCAACCCGGGACAGGGTACCTACGAGCAGTACTTC. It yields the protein CASNPGQGTYEQYF.

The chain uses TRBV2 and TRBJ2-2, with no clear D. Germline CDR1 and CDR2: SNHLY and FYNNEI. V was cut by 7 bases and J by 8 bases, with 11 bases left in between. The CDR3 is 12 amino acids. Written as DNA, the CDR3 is TGTGCCAGCACGGTAGAACGGGGGGAGCTGTTTTTT. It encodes CASTVERGELFF.

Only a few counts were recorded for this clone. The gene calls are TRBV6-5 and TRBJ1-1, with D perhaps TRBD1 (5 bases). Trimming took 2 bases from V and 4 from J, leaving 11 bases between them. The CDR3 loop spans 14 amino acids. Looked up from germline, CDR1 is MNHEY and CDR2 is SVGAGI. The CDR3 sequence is CASSYRRGGTEAFF. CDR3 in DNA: TGTGCCAGCAGTTACCGGCGGGGGGGCACTGAAGCTTTCTTT.

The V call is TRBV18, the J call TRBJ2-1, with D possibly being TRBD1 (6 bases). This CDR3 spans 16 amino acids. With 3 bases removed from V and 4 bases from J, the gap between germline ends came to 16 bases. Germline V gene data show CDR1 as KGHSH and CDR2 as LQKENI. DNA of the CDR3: TGTGCCAGCTCACCCAGTTTGGGGACAAATTACAATGAGCAGTTCTTC. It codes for CASSPSLGTNYNEQFF.

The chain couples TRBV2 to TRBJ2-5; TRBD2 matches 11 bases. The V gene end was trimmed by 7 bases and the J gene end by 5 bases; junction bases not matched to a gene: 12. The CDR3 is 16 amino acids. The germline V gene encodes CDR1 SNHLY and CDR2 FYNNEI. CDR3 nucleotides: TGTGCCAGCACGGGAGGTAGCGGGGGGGCGGAGGAGACCCAGTACTTC. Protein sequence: CASTGGSGGAEETQYF.

The CDR3 region is CASSDSRRGGCEQYF. The CDR3 coding sequence is TGTGCCAGCAGTGACTCGAGGAGAGGGGGCTGCGAGCAGTACTTC. V is TRBV6-4 and J is TRBJ2-7; 7 bases map to TRBD1. The J segment lost 6 bases and the V segment lost 0 bases, leaving 8 bases of the junction unmatched. CDR3 length: 15 amino acids. CDR1 is MRHNA and CDR2 is SNTAGT in the germline V gene.

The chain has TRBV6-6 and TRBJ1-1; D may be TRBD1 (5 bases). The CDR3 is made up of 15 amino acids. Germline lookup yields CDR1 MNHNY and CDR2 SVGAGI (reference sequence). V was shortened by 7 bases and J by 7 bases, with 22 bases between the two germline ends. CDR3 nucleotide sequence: TGTGCCAGCAACCCTCGAGGAGGGGATTTTTTTGAAGCTTTCTTT. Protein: CASNPRGGDFFEAFF.

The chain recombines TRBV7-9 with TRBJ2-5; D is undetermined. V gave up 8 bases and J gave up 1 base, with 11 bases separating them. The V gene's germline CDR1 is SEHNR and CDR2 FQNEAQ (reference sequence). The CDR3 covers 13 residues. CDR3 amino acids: CASLLGGQETQYF. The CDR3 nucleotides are TGTGCCAGCCTCTTAGGCGGCCAAGAGACCCAGTACTTC.

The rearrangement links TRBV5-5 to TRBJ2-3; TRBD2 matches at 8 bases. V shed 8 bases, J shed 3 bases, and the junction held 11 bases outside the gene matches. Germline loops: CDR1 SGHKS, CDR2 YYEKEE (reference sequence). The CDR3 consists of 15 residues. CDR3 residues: CASGTRRGQTDTQYF. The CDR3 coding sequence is TGTGCCAGTGGGACTAGGAGAGGTCAAACAGATACGCAGTATTTT.

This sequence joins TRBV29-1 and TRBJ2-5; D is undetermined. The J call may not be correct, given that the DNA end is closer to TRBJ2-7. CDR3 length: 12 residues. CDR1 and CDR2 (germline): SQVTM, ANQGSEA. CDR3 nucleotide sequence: TGCAGCGTTGAAGTGCGAGACTACGAGCAGTACTTC. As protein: CSVEVRDYEQYF.

The CDR3 coding sequence is TGTGCCAGCAGCTTAGTTACGGGGAACTATGGCTACACCTTC. Translation gives CASSLVTGNYGYTF. The chain combines TRBV7-2 with TRBJ1-2; no reliable D call. With 1 base removed from V and 2 bases from J, the gap between germline ends came to 8 bases. This CDR3 spans 14 amino acids. The germline V gene has CDR1 SGHTA and CDR2 FQGNSA.

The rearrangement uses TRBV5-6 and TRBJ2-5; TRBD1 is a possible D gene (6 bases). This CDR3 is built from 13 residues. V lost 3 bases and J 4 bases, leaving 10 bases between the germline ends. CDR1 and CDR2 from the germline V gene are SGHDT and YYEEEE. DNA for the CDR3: TGTGCCAGCAGCTCCGGACAGAGAGAGACCCAGTACTTC. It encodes CASSSGQRETQYF.

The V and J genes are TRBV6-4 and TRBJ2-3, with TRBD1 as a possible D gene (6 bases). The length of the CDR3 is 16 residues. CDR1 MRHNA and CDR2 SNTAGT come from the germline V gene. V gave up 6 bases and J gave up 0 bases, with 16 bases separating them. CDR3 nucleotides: TGTGCCAGCAGCCCGGGACACCTGTTAAGCACAGATACGCAGTATTTT. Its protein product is CASSPGHLLSTDTQYF.

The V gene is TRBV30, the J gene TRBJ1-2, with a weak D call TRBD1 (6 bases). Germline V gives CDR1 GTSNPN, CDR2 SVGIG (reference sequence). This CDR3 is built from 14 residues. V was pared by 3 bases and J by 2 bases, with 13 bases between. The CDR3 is CAWRGEGTNYGYTF. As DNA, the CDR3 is TGTGCCTGGAGGGGGGAAGGGACAAACTATGGCTACACCTTC.

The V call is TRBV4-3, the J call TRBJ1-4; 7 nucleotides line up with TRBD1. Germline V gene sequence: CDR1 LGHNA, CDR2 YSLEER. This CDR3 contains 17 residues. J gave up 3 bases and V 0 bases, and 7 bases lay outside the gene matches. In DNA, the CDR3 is TGCGCCAGCAGCCAAGAGGAAGGGGGCCTCGCTAATGAAAAACTGTTTTTT. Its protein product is CASSQEEGGLANEKLFF.

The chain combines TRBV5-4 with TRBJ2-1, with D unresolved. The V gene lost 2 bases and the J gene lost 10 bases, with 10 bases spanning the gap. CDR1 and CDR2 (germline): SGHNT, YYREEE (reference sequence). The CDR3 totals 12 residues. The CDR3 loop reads CASSFGAGEQFF. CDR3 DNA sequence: TGTGCCAGCAGCTTCGGTGCCGGGGAGCAGTTCTTC.

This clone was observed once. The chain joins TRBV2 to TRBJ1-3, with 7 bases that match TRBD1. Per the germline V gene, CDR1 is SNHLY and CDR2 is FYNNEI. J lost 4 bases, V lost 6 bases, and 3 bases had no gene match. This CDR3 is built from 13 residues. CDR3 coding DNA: TGTGCCAGCAGAACAGGGGCAGGAAACACCATATATTTT. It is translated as CASRTGAGNTIYF. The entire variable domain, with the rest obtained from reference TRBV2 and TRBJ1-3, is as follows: EPEVTQTPSHQVTQMGQEVILRCVPISNHLYFYWYRQILGQKVEFLVSFYNNEISEKSEIFDDQFSVERPDGSNFTLKIRSTKLEDSAMYFCASRTGAGNTIYFGEGSWLTVV.

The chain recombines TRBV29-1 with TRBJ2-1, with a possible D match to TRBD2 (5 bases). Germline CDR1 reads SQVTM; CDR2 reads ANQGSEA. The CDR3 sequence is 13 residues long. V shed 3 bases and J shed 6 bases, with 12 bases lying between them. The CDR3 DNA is TGCAGCGTTGAGGAGGCAGTTGGCAATGAGCAGTTCTTC. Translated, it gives CSVEEAVGNEQFF.

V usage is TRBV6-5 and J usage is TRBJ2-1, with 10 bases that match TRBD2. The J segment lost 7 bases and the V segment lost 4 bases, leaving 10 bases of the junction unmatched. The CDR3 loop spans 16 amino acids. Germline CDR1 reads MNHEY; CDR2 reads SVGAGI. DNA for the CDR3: TGTGCCAGCAGTTCAACGGCTAGCGGGGGTCTAAATGAGCAGTTCTTC. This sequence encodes CASSSTASGGLNEQFF.